This T cell receptor beta chain is drawn from a study of cytomegalovirus exposure and HLA in healthy donors. Study-wide findings and caveats: With DRB1 most and HLA-C fewest, TCR association rates differed between HLA loci in a later analysis. CMV serostatus alone was available as immune exposure information.

Concerning this clone itself: The antigen is not known.

Trimming removed 8 bases at V and 1 base at J, with 14 bases between. Germline lookup yields CDR1 LNHDA and CDR2 SQIVND (reference sequence). This CDR3 is 14 amino acids long. It was with 60 Vbeta and 13 Jbeta primers that the PCR ran. The table came from immunoSEQ multiplex PCR; TCRdb's copy has only in-frame clones and leaves some out. Of more than 80,000 clones listed, more than 55% were seen once; the top ten hold roughly 2%. This chain uses TRBV19 with TRBJ1-1; D may be TRBD1 (6 bases). This clonotype originated in a human donor in good health. Material for sequencing was PBMCs. Written as DNA, the CDR3 is TGTGCCAGTTTAACAGGGACGCGGAACACTGAAGCTTTCTTT. Amino acids: CASLTGTRNTEAFF.